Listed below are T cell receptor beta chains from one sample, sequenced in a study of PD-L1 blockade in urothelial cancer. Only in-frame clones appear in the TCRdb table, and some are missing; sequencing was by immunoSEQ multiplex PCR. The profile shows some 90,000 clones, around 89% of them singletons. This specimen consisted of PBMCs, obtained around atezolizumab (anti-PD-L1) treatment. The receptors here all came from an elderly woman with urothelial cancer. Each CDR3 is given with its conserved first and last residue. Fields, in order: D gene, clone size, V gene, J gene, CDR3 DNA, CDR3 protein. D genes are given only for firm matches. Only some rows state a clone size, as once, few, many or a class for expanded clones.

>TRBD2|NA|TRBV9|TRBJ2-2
TGTGCCAGCAGCGTGACTAGCGGGGCGAACACCGGGGAGCTGTTTTTT
CASSVTSGANTGELFF
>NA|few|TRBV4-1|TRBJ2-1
TGCGCCAGCAGCCAAGACCCCGGACTCAGCTCCTACAATGAGCAGTTCTTC
CASSQDPGLSSYNEQFF
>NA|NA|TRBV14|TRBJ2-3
TGTGCCAGCAGTCACACAGATACGCAGTATTTT
CASSHTDTQYF
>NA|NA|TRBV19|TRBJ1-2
TGTGCCAGTAGTATAGATGCACAGAAACGGATCTATGGCTACACCTTC
CASSIDAQKRIYGYTF
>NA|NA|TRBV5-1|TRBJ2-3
TGCGCCAGCAGGGGGGGGCAATCTGCAGATACGCAGTATTTT
CASRGGQSADTQYF
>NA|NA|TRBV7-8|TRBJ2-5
TGTGCCAGCAGCTTAGTCCAGCACAGAGGGGGCGGGGTGGAGACCCAGTACTTC
CASSLVQHRGGGVETQYF
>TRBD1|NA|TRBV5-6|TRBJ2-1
TGTGCCAGCAGCAGGATGACAGGGTCCTCCTACAATGAGCAGTTCTTC
CASSRMTGSSYNEQFF
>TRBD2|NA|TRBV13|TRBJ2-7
TGTGCCAGCAGCTTTGGACTAGCGGGATACGAGCAGTACTTC
CASSFGLAGYEQYF
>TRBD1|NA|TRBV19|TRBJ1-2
TGTGCCAGTAGCCCGGGACAGGGGGCCCATGGCTACACCTTC
CASSPGQGAHGYTF
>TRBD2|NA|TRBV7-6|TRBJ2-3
TGTGCCAGCAGCTTAGGTCTCCTAGCGGGAGAGGGCACAGATACGCAGTATTTT
CASSLGLLAGEGTDTQYF
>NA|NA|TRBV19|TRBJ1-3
TGTGCCAGTAGTCAGGAGGGTTCTGGAAACACCATATATTTT
CASSQEGSGNTIYF
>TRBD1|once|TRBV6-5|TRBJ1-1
TGTGCCAGCAGTTCCTCAGGGGGGAACACTGAAGCTTTCTTT
CASSSSGGNTEAFF
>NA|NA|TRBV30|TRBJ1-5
TGTGCCTGGAGTGTGGCCACCTCGGGTCAGCCCCAGCATTTT
CAWSVATSGQPQHF
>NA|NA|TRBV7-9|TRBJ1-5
TGTGCCAGCAGCTTAACATCCGGGTCAAAATATCAGCCCCAGCATTTT
CASSLTSGSKYQPQHF
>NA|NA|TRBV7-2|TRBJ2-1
TGTGCCAGCAGCTCGAGTGGACTAACCTTTCCCTCCTACAATGAGCAGTTCTTC
CASSSSGLTFPSYNEQFF
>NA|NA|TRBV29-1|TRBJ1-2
TGCAGCGTTGAAGATGGTACAGCCTATGGCTACACCTTC
CSVEDGTAYGYTF
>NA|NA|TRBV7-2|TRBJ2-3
TGTGCCAGCTCCAAGTACTCAGATACGCAGTATTTT
CASSKYSDTQYF
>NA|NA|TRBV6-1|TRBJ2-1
TGTGCCAGCACCCAGAAAAGCAATGAGCAGTTCTTC
CASTQKSNEQFF
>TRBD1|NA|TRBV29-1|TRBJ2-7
TGCAGCGTCCCGGGACAGGGGATCGAAGAGCAGTACTTC
CSVPGQGIEEQYF
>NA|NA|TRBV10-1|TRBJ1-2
TGCGCCAGCAGTAAGGACGCGGGCTATGGCTACACCTTC
CASSKDAGYGYTF
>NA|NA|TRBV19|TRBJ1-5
TGTGCCAGTTGGGACTCCTCAATCCAGCCCCAGCATTTT
CASWDSSIQPQHF
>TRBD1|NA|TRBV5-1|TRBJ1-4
TGCGCCAGCAGCTTAATCCAGGGGGCTAATGAAAAACTGTTTTTT
CASSLIQGANEKLFF
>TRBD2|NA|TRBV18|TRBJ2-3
TGTGCCAGCTCCCCCGGGACTAGCGGGAGCACAGATACGCAGTATTTT
CASSPGTSGSTDTQYF
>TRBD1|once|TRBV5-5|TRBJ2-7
TGTGCCAGCAGCTTGGTGGCGACAGGGCCTCCCTACGAGCAGTACTTC
CASSLVATGPPYEQYF
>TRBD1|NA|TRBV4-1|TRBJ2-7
TGCGCCAGCAGCCAAGCTCAGGGACAGGACCAGCAGTACTTC
CASSQAQGQDQQYF
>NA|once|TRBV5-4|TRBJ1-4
TGTGCCAGCAGCTTGGCGGGACTCAATGAAAAACTGTTTTTT
CASSLAGLNEKLFF